This TCR beta chain came from a study of T cell clonality in common variable immunodeficiency. Study conclusions and caveats: Common variable immunodeficiency TCR beta sequences reportedly had fewer deletions and N-nucleotide insertions. T cell subpopulation sequencing would be needed to explain CVID clonality.

Clones were sequenced by immunoSEQ multiplex PCR, and TCRdb holds only the in-frame ones, with some missing. The sample contains 25,000 to 30,000 clones, none of them singletons. Looked up from germline, CDR1 is SQVTM and CDR2 is ANQGSEA. Trimming removed 3 bases at V and 0 bases at J, with 6 bases between. This CDR3 contains 14 residues. Heparinized whole blood, 5 to 8 ml, came from each donor. This clone was found many times. The antigen is not known. The CDR3 goes on 3 residues after the read ends, and that part is filled in from the germline J gene. The chain joins TRBV29-1 to TRBJ2-6, with D possibly TRBD1 on 5 matching bases. The clonotype was recovered from a human donor with common variable immunodeficiency. Sequenced input: peripheral blood mononuclear cells. The sequenced part of the CDR3 DNA is TGCAGCGTTGATGGGGCCTCTGGGGCCAACGTC. Translation: CSVDGASGANV. The full CDR3 is CSVDGASGANVLTF.